The 29 T cell receptor beta chains given below trace back to one sample, sequenced in a study of CXCR3-negative and CXCR3-positive naive CD8 T cells. UMI-labeled 5' RACE TRB cDNA libraries were prepared from the cells. TCRdb reanalyzed the 5' RACE reads and collapses them to one entry per CDR3 protein, without DNA. The sample shows 140,000 to 150,000 distinct CDR3 sequences, and approximately 0.27% sits with its ten largest clones. Whole-study findings and limits: Hydrophobicity of TRB CDR3s was greater in CXCR3-positive naive cells than in CXCR3-negative naive cells.

Their cognate antigens are unknown. The material sequenced was naive CXCR3+ CD8+ T cells from blood. This sample's subset: CD45RO-CCR7+CD27+CD95- naive CD8+ T cells expressing CXCR3 (TNR3+). These receptors were collected from a human donor in good health. Some clones in this sample may be carry-over from other donors' samples.

The chain couples TRBV20-1 to TRBJ2-1; the TCRdb call, TRBD2, lacks DNA for checking. CDR1 and CDR2 from the germline V gene are DFQATT and SNEGSKA (reference sequence). The CDR3 sequence is 14 residues long. The CDR3: CSAEGLADYNEQFF.

This chain joins TRBV28 and TRBJ2-7; TCRdb indicates TRBD2, and absent DNA this call remains unverified. Germline assignment: CDR1 MDHEN and CDR2 SYDVKM. The CDR3 runs to 13 residues. The CDR3 spells CASSAGGPYEQYF.

The chain couples TRBV6-5 to TRBJ2-1. The CDR3 runs to 15 residues. Germline loops: CDR1 MNHEY, CDR2 SVGAGI. This CDR3 reads CASSYGRGSYNEQFF.

The chain couples TRBV19 to TRBJ2-1; as DNA is missing, the TRBD2 call by TCRdb cannot be tested. The CDR3 loop spans 16 amino acids. Germline V CDR1 and CDR2: LNHDA, SQIVND (reference sequence). CDR3 loop: CASSIPPLADHNEQFF. The full variable domain, its missing parts supplied by reference TRBV19 and TRBJ2-1, is DGGITQSPKYLFRKEGQNVTLSCEQNLNHDAMYWYRQDPGQGLRLIYYSQIVNDFQKGDIAEGYSVSREKKESFPLTVTSAQKNPTAFYLCASSIPPLADHNEQFFGPGTRLTVL.

V is TRBV14 and J is TRBJ2-3. The CDR3 extends over 17 amino acids. CDR1 SGHDN and CDR2 FVKESK come from the germline V gene. The chain's CDR3 is CASSQGPAIHPTDTQYF.

The chain combines TRBV28 with TRBJ2-3; TCRdb indicates TRBD2, and absent DNA this call remains unverified. CDR1 and CDR2 (germline): MDHEN, SYDVKM. The CDR3 is made up of 15 amino acids. CDR3 region: CASSFYSGVPDTQYF.

V and J are TRBV7-3 and TRBJ1-2. Looked up from germline, CDR1 is SGHTA and CDR2 is FQGTGA. The CDR3 spans 15 residues. CDR3 protein: CASSSTGTTTYGYTF. Based on the CDR3 plus reference TRBV7-3 and TRBJ1-2, the full variable domain is GAGVSQTPSNKVTEKGKYVELRCDPISGHTALYWYRQSLGQGPEFLIYFQGTGAADDSGLPNDRFFAVRPEGSVSTLKIQRTERGDSAVYLCASSSTGTTTYGYTFGSGTRLTVV.

The rearrangement joins TRBV7-6 to TRBJ1-4; as DNA is missing, the TRBD1 call by TCRdb cannot be tested. The CDR3 loop spans 18 amino acids. Germline V CDR1 and CDR2: SGHVS, FNYEAQ. This CDR3 is CASSLTGAYMTTNEKLFF.

This chain uses TRBV28 with TRBJ2-1. The CDR3 contains 13 residues. Looked up from germline, CDR1 is MDHEN and CDR2 is SYDVKM. The CDR3 protein is CASEISGYNEQFF.

The chain joins TRBV4-1 to TRBJ2-6; the TCRdb call, TRBD1, lacks DNA for checking. There are 17 residues in the CDR3. Per germline, CDR1 MGHRA and CDR2 YSYEKL. The chain's CDR3 is CASSQNRSPSGANVLTF.

This CDR3 is CASSFLGEAFF. This chain connects TRBV6-1 to TRBJ1-1. CDR3 size: 11 residues. Germline V gives CDR1 MNHNS, CDR2 SASEGT.

The gene calls are TRBV4-2 and TRBJ2-1; TCRdb picks TRBD1, but there is no DNA to check that call. The CDR3 extends over 16 amino acids. CDR1 is LGHNA and CDR2 is YNFKEQ in the germline V gene. The CDR3 here is CASSQAGQPNYNEQFF.

The rearrangement joins TRBV21-1 to TRBJ1-5; TCRdb's D gene call, TRBD1, goes unchecked for lack of DNA. TRBV21-1 constitutes a pseudogene. The CDR3 has 17 amino acids. CDR3 region: CASSKCSTDRAGQPQHF.

The chain combines TRBV11-3 with TRBJ2-3; the D gene TCRdb calls, TRBD2, cannot be checked with no DNA. This CDR3 is built from 19 residues. Germline CDR1 and CDR2: SGHNT and YENEEA. This CDR3 is CASSLDGLAGGRSTDTQYF.

The V and J genes are TRBV29-1 and TRBJ2-1; TCRdb's D gene call, TRBD2, goes unchecked for lack of DNA. CDR1 and CDR2 from the germline V gene are SQVTM and ANQGSEA. The CDR3 covers 14 residues. The chain's CDR3 is CSVTREGGTNEQFF.

The genes are TRBV29-1 and TRBJ2-6. The length of the CDR3 is 14 residues. Germline V CDR1 and CDR2: SQVTM, ANQGSEA. CDR3 in amino acids: CSVVLSSGANVLTF.

The chain uses TRBV29-1 and TRBJ1-1. CDR3 length: 11 amino acids. CDR1 SQVTM and CDR2 ANQGSEA come from the germline V gene. The CDR3 protein is CSASEGTEAFF.

The chain recombines TRBV28 with TRBJ2-5; TCRdb reports TRBD1, a call that lacks DNA to check it against. Per the germline V gene, CDR1 is MDHEN and CDR2 is SYDVKM. CDR3 length: 16 amino acids. The CDR3 reads CASSFGTLMGQETQYF.

This chain links TRBV18 with TRBJ1-2. CDR1 is KGHSH, CDR2 LQKENI, per germline. This CDR3 has 17 amino acids. The chain's CDR3 is CASSPGEDISTGYGYTF.

V and J are TRBV7-9 and TRBJ1-2; checking the TCRdb D call of TRBD1 is not possible without DNA. Germline CDR1 SEHNR, CDR2 FQNEAQ (reference sequence). CDR3 length: 14 amino acids. The chain's CDR3 is CASSLGDSPYGYTF.

This chain connects TRBV3-1 to TRBJ2-3; TCRdb gives TRBD2 as the D gene, but with no DNA this cannot be confirmed. Germline V CDR1 and CDR2: LGHDT, YNNKEL (reference sequence). The CDR3 consists of 15 residues. The chain's CDR3 is CASSQIAGGGDTQYF.

This chain connects TRBV27 to TRBJ2-7; the D call from TCRdb, TRBD1, cannot be confirmed without DNA. CDR3 length equals 15 residues. The germline V gene encodes CDR1 MNHEY and CDR2 SMNVEV (reference sequence). CDR3 sequence: CASSLTRGRGDEQYF.

This chain joins TRBV9 and TRBJ2-7; no DNA is available, so the TRBD1 call from TCRdb remains unchecked. Germline CDR1 is SGDLS and CDR2 is YYNGEE. The CDR3 has 14 residues. The CDR3 loop reads CASSVALGADEQYF.

The chain combines TRBV5-1 with TRBJ2-3; TCRdb's D call, TRBD1, is unchecked because there is no DNA. The CDR3 length is 13 residues. The germline V gene has CDR1 SGHRS and CDR2 YFSETQ. CDR3 amino acids: CASSRGGADTQYF.

The V and J genes are TRBV5-1 and TRBJ2-5. The CDR3 runs to 13 residues. The V gene's germline CDR1 is SGHRS and CDR2 YFSETQ. The CDR3: CASSLVPEETQYF. Full variable domain (remainder filled in from reference TRBV5-1 and TRBJ2-5): KAGVTQTPRYLIKTRGQQVTLSCSPISGHRSVSWYQQTPGQGLQFLFEYFSETQRNKGNFPGRFSGRQFSNSRSEMNVSTLELGDSALYLCASSLVPEETQYFGPGTRLLVL.

The chain joins TRBV10-3 to TRBJ2-7. CDR1 and CDR2 (germline): ENHRY, SYGVKD. This CDR3 comprises 13 residues. The CDR3 loop reads CAISEGTSHEQYF.

The chain is built from TRBV6-6 and TRBJ2-5; TCRdb indicates TRBD1, and absent DNA this call remains unverified. Germline V lookup: CDR1 MNHNY, CDR2 SVGAGI (reference sequence). The CDR3 runs 15 residues. CDR3 sequence: CASSYPPGAAETQYF.

The V and J genes are TRBV5-5 and TRBJ2-2; TCRdb outputs TRBD2, but without DNA this stays unchecked. Germline CDR1 is SGHKS and CDR2 is YYEKEE (reference sequence). The CDR3 sequence is 19 residues long. This CDR3 is CASILDGTGELLNTGELFF.

The chain couples TRBV29-1 to TRBJ2-2. Germline CDR1 reads SQVTM; CDR2 reads ANQGSEA. CDR3 size: 12 residues. CDR3 residues: CSVDAATGELFF.